This T cell receptor beta chain stems from a study of blood T cell repertoires in COVID-19. Using immunoSEQ multiplex PCR, the repertoire was profiled, and TCRdb retains in-frame clones only, with some absent. The repertoire holds tens of thousands of clones, with approximately 82% as singletons. V was pared by 9 bases and J by 2 bases, with 11 bases between. This CDR3 spans 13 amino acids. From germline, CDR1 is KGHDR and CDR2 SFDVKD. Material: peripheral blood. The chain has TRBV24-1 and TRBJ2-3; D ambiguous. The source of this sequence is a woman aged 60-75 years with acute or convalescent COVID-19. This CDR3 reads CATVGRFTDTQYF. CDR3 bases: TGTGCCACCGTTGGCAGGTTCACAGATACGCAGTATTTT.